This T cell receptor (beta chain) was identified in a study of OX40 agonist ivuxolimab in advanced cancers. The overall study: Clinicians treated patients with ivuxolimab, an agonistic anti-OX40 (CD134) antibody. Study-level findings and limits: The mean number of expanded clones was higher in CD8+ T cells than in CD4+.

This clone was detected only once. Its target is not known. The assay was immunoSEQ multiplex PCR, and TCRdb's table has in-frame clones only and misses some. The profile shows under 85,000 clones, 86% of them singletons. Germline V gives CDR1 WSHSY, CDR2 SAAADI. V lost 2 bases to trimming and J lost 4 bases, with 9 bases between them. There are 13 residues in the CDR3. The clonotype was recovered from an adult with an advanced solid tumor such as melanoma, head and neck, liver or kidney cancer. The rearrangement joins TRBV10-2 to TRBJ2-7; D may be TRBD2 (6 bases). The sequencing used CD4+ or CD8+ T cells sorted from blood, collected in a trial of the OX40 agonist ivuxolimab. The CDR3 spells CASSETGEYEQYF. The CDR3 DNA is TGCGCCAGCAGTGAGACGGGAGAGTACGAGCAGTACTTC.